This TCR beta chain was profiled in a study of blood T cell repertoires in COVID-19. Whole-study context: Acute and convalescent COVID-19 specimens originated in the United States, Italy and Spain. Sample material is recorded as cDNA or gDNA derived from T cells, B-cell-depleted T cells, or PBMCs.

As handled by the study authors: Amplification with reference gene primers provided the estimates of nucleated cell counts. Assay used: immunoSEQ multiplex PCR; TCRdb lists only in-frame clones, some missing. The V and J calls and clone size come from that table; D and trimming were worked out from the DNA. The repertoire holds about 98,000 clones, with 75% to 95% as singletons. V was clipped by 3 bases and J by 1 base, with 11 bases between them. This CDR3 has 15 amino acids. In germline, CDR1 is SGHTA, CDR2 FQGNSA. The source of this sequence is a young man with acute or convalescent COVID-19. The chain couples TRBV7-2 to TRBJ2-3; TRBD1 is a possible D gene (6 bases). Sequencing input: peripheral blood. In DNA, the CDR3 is TGTGCCAGCAGCTTCAGGGGCTCTGGCACAGATACGCAGTATTTT. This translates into CASSFRGSGTDTQYF.